This section outlines one TCR beta chain sequence together with its context. Its antigen is currently unknown. The CDR3 covers 14 residues. Germline assignment: CDR1 SGHRS and CDR2 YFSETQ. The V gene end was trimmed by 3 bases and the J gene end by 3 bases; junction bases not matched to a gene: 4. Assay: immunoSEQ multiplex PCR; the TCRdb copy retains only in-frame clones and omits some. The sample yields around 30,000 clones, over 80% seen once. This entry belongs to a study of OX40 agonist ivuxolimab in advanced cancers. Study-wide background: Patients received ivuxolimab, an agonistic anti-OX40 (CD134) antibody. Overall study results and limits: With doses of 0.1 to 3.0 mg/kg, CD4+ and CD8+ blood T cells had undergone clonal expansion by week 6.

Exclusion of a patient followed from autoimmune disease history or systemic immunosuppression. J is TRBJ2-7 and V is TRBV5-1, with 9 bases that match TRBD1. The sample consisted of CD4+ or CD8+ T cells sorted from blood, taken in a trial of the OX40 agonist ivuxolimab. This clonotype was obtained from an adult with an advanced solid tumor such as melanoma, head and neck, liver or kidney cancer. The CDR3 DNA is TGCGCCAGCAGCTCGGGACAGGGCAACTACGAGCAGTACTTC. This translates into CASSSGQGNYEQYF.